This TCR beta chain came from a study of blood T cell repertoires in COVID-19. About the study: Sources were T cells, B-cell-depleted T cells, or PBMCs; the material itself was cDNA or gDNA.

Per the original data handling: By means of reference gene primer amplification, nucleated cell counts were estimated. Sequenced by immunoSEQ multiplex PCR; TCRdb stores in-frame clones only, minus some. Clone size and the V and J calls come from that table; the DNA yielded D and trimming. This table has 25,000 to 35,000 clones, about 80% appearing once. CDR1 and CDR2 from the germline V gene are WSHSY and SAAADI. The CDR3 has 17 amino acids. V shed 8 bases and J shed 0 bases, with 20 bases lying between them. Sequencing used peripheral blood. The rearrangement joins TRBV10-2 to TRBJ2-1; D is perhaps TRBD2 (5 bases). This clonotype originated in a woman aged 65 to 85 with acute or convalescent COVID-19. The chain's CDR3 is CASLAGGSAGSYNEQFF. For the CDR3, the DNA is TGCGCCAGCTTGGCGGGCGGCTCCGCGGGCTCCTACAATGAGCAGTTCTTC.